This T cell receptor beta chain was captured in a study of shared clonotypes between healthy human individuals. Sequencing was performed with immunoSEQ multiplex PCR; in TCRdb, only in-frame clones are kept and a portion is missing. Found here are 530,000 or so clones, about 80% of them singletons; the top ten hold approximately 13%. The CDR3 loop spans 13 amino acids. V was trimmed by 2 bases and J by 6 bases, leaving 8 bases between them. Germline-derived CDR1 and CDR2 are KGHSH and LQKENI. The rearrangement joins TRBV18 to TRBJ2-1; D may be TRBD2 (5 bases). Sequenced input: PBMCs. The clonotype comes from a woman aged 40 to 50 in good health. Some clones in this sample may be carry-over from other donors' samples. The CDR3 bases are TGTGCCAGCTCACCAACTAGTGGCAATGAGCAGTTCTTC. It translates to CASSPTSGNEQFF. The full variable domain, rest sourced from reference TRBV18 and TRBJ2-1, is NAGVMQNPRHLVRRRGQEARLRCSPMKGHSHVYWYRQLPEEGLKFMVYLQKENIIDESGMPKERFSAEFPKEGPSILRIQQVVRGDSAAYFCASSPTSGNEQFFGPGTRLTVL.